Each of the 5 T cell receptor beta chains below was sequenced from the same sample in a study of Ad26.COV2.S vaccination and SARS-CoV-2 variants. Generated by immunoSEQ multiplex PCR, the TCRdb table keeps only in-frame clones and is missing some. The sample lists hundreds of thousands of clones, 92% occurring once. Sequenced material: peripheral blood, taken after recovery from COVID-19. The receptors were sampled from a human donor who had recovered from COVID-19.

The CDR3 loop reads CASSSRGVGELFF. The CDR3 bases are TGTGCCAGCAGTTCCCGGGGCGTCGGGGAGCTGTTTTTT. The V and J genes are TRBV12-3 or TRBV12-4 and TRBJ2-2; D is tentatively TRBD1 or TRBD2 (5 bases each). Trimming took 4 bases from V and 7 from J, leaving 10 bases between them. The CDR3 is made up of 13 amino acids.

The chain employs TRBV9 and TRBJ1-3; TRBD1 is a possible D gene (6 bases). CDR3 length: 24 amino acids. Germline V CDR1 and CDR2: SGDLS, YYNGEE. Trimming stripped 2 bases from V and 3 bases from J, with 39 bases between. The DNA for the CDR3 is TGTGCCAGCAGCGTCGCCCCGACGGAAGAGAGCCCAACGGGCAGGGGCGGAAGTGGAAACACCATATATTTT. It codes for CASSVAPTEESPTGRGGSGNTIYF.

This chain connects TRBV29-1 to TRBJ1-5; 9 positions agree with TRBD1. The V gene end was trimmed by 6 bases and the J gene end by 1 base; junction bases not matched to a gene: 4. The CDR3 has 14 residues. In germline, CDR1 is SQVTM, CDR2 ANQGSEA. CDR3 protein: CSVAGQGSNQPQHF. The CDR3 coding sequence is TGCAGCGTCGCTGGACAGGGGAGCAATCAGCCCCAGCATTTT. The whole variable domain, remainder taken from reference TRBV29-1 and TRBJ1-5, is SAVISQKPSRDICQRGTSLTIQCQVDSQVTMMFWYRQQPGQSLTLIATANQGSEATYESGFVIDKFPISRPNLTFSTLTVSNMSPEDSSIYLCSVAGQGSNQPQHFGDGTRLSIL.

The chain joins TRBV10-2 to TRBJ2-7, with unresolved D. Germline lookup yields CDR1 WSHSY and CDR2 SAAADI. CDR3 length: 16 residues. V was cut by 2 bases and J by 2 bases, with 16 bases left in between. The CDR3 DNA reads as TGCGCCAGCAGTGAGCGATTGGCGACGTCTACCTACGAGCAGTACTTC. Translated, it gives CASSERLATSTYEQYF.

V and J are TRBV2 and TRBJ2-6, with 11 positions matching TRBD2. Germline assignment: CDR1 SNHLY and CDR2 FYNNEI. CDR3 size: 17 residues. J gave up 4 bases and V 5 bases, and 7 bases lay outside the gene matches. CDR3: CASSSRLAGFGANVLTF. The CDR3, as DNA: TGTGCCAGCAGTTCACGACTAGCGGGGTTCGGGGCCAACGTCCTGACTTTC.